Listed below are T cell receptor beta chains from one sample, sequenced in a study of somatic mutations in cytotoxic T cells in rheumatoid arthritis. Profiling relied on immunoSEQ multiplex PCR, and the TCRdb table lists in-frame clones only, not all of them. The sample lists roughly 3,500 clones; about 83% were seen once. Sequenced: CD8+ T cells sorted from blood. These receptors were collected from a woman in her 50s with rheumatoid arthritis. Both conserved end residues are part of each CDR3. A D gene is named only where the DNA matches it firmly. The size of a clone is reported for some rows only, either as once, few or many, or as a class for expanded clones.

>.|TRBJ1-1|TRBV6-5|.
TGTGCCAGCAGTGAAGCCAGGGGTACTGAAGCTTTCTTT
CASSEARGTEAFF
>once|TRBJ2-1|TRBV2|TRBD2
TGTGCCAGCAGTGAGTCTAGCGGGAGGGACTATGAGCAGTTCTTC
CASSESSGRDYEQFF
>.|TRBJ1-1|TRBV15|TRBD1
TGTGCCACCAGCATGGACAGGCACACTGAAGCTTTCTTT
CATSMDRHTEAFF
>.|TRBJ2-7|TRBV4-1|TRBD1
TGCGCCAGCAGCCAAGATGGGACAGGGAATGACGAGCAGTACTTC
CASSQDGTGNDEQYF
>.|TRBJ2-1|TRBV2|TRBD2
TGTGCCAGCAGTACTAGCGGAAAAAGCTTCTACAATGAGCAGTTCTTC
CASSTSGKSFYNEQFF
>.|TRBJ2-7|TRBV27|TRBD2
TGTGCCAGCAGTGCTAGCGGGTACGAGCAGTACTTC
CASSASGYEQYF
>.|TRBJ2-7|TRBV7-9|TRBD2
TGTGCCAGCAGCTTAGTACTAGCGGGAGTGGTGGAGCAGTACTTC
CASSLVLAGVVEQYF
>.|TRBJ1-2|TRBV6-6|TRBD1
TGTGCCAGCGGCCCGGACAGGGACTATGGCTACACCTTC
CASGPDRDYGYTF
>.|TRBJ2-3|TRBV28|.
TGTGCCAGCAGTACCAACCGAGCGGGTCTGACAGATACGCAGTATTTT
CASSTNRAGLTDTQYF
>few|TRBJ2-5|TRBV9|TRBD2
TGTGCCAGCAGCTCCGGACTAGCGGGAGGCCTGGAGACCCAGTACTTC
CASSSGLAGGLETQYF
>.|TRBJ2-1|TRBV27|TRBD2
TGTGCCAGCAGTCCGACTAGCGGAGTTAACAATGAGCAGTTCTTC
CASSPTSGVNNEQFF
>once|TRBJ1-3|TRBV9|.
TGTGCCAGCAGCCCAAAGCCTCTTATCTCTGGAAACACCATATATTTT
CASSPKPLISGNTIYF
>.|TRBJ2-3|TRBV7-9|.
TGTGCCAGCAGCGGGGGGGCACCCGCAGATACGCAGTATTTT
CASSGGAPADTQYF
>.|TRBJ1-1|TRBV5-6|.
TGTGCCAGCAGCCCACCCGGGATGAACACTGAAGCTTTCTTT
CASSPPGMNTEAFF
>.|TRBJ2-1|TRBV13|TRBD2
TGTGCCAGCAGCTCCGGACTAGCCCTCCTTTACAATGAGCAGTTCTTC
CASSSGLALLYNEQFF
>.|TRBJ2-5|TRBV13|.
TGTGCCAGCAGCACCGAGACTAGGCAAGAGACCCAGTACTTC
CASSTETRQETQYF
>.|TRBJ2-2|TRBV9|.
TGTGCCAGCAGCGCCGGAGCTGACACCGGGGAGCTGTTTTTT
CASSAGADTGELFF
>.|TRBJ1-4|TRBV5-6|.
TGTGCCAGCAGCTTGCTGGCGGCTATGAATGAAAAACTGTTTTTT
CASSLLAAMNEKLFF
>few|TRBJ1-1|TRBV28|.
TGTGCCAGCAGACTAGGACCGGCGAACACTGAAGCTTTCTTT
CASRLGPANTEAFF
>.|TRBJ1-2|TRBV5-5|.
TGTGCCAGCAGCTTGGCGGGGGTCGGTGGATTAGGCTACACCTTC
CASSLAGVGGLGYTF
>.|TRBJ1-1|TRBV5-5|.
TGTGCCAGCAGCCCACCGACTGGGAACACTGAAGCTTTCTTT
CASSPPTGNTEAFF
>once|TRBJ1-1|TRBV4-1|.
TGCGCCAGCAGCCAGGAAGAGAAGTCTGTGGGAGCATCAGCTTTCTTT
CASSQEEKSVGASAFF
>.|TRBJ2-7|TRBV6-5|TRBD1
TGTGCCAGCAGTTACAGGGACAGCCCCTCCTACGAGCAGTACTTC
CASSYRDSPSYEQYF
>.|TRBJ2-7|TRBV29-1|.
TGCAGCGTTTATGGCGGGATCCTTCAAGCGGACGAGCAGTACTTC
CSVYGGILQADEQYF